This is a list of T cell receptor beta chains from one sample in a study of memory B cells and T cells in multiple sclerosis. Sequencing was performed with immunoSEQ multiplex PCR; in TCRdb, only in-frame clones are kept and a portion is missing. The sample consists of approximately 32,000 clones, 86% of them appearing once. No antigens are known for them. Input material: PBMCs from blood kept in culture. These receptors were collected from a human donor with multiple sclerosis. The conserved cysteine and the conserved F or W are not part of the CDR3 here. Fields, in order: V gene, D gene, J gene, clone size, CDR3 protein. A D gene is named only where the DNA matches it firmly. A clone size is listed for some rows: how often the clone was seen (once, few, many), or a class if it is expanded.

v_call: TRBV12-5; d_call: TRBD1; j_call: TRBJ2-1; clone_size: -; cdr3_aa: ASGRGQGNNEQF
v_call: TRBV6-5; d_call: TRBD2; j_call: TRBJ2-1; clone_size: -; cdr3_aa: ASSLLAGGFNEQF
v_call: TRBV11-2; d_call: -; j_call: TRBJ2-7; clone_size: -; cdr3_aa: ASSLAARREQY
v_call: TRBV5-4; d_call: TRBD1; j_call: TRBJ1-2; clone_size: -; cdr3_aa: ASRRTGGGFDYGYT
v_call: TRBV5-6; d_call: -; j_call: TRBJ1-1; clone_size: once; cdr3_aa: ASSLGRYTEAF
v_call: TRBV11-2; d_call: TRBD2; j_call: TRBJ2-5; clone_size: -; cdr3_aa: ASSLVAGGEFGTQY
v_call: TRBV11-2; d_call: -; j_call: TRBJ2-7; clone_size: -; cdr3_aa: ASSPGRVYEQY
v_call: TRBV7-6; d_call: -; j_call: TRBJ2-7; clone_size: -; cdr3_aa: ASSLLERFTYEQY
v_call: TRBV10-3; d_call: -; j_call: TRBJ2-3; clone_size: -; cdr3_aa: AISEWRGLLGTDTQY
v_call: TRBV5-1; d_call: -; j_call: TRBJ2-7; clone_size: -; cdr3_aa: ASSLDRFLYEQY
v_call: TRBV15; d_call: -; j_call: TRBJ1-2; clone_size: -; cdr3_aa: ATSRDRGLGNYGYT
v_call: TRBV7-6; d_call: -; j_call: TRBJ2-5; clone_size: -; cdr3_aa: ASSPRQYQETQY
v_call: TRBV11-2; d_call: -; j_call: TRBJ2-3; clone_size: once; cdr3_aa: ASSFGQQSTDTQY
v_call: TRBV5-4; d_call: -; j_call: TRBJ1-1; clone_size: -; cdr3_aa: ASSSVRGAGTEAF
v_call: TRBV27; d_call: -; j_call: TRBJ2-2; clone_size: -; cdr3_aa: ASSLRPWGNGELF
v_call: TRBV27; d_call: -; j_call: TRBJ2-7; clone_size: -; cdr3_aa: ASSLSFDTYEQY
v_call: TRBV9; d_call: TRBD1; j_call: TRBJ1-6; clone_size: few; cdr3_aa: ASSAGTGGFSPLH
v_call: TRBV5-1; d_call: TRBD2; j_call: TRBJ2-2; clone_size: -; cdr3_aa: ASSLLGGASTGELF
v_call: TRBV4-1; d_call: TRBD2; j_call: TRBJ2-3; clone_size: once; cdr3_aa: ASSPERGLAGGATDTQY
v_call: TRBV18; d_call: -; j_call: TRBJ2-7; clone_size: -; cdr3_aa: ASSPPSYEQY
v_call: TRBV5-1; d_call: -; j_call: TRBJ2-5; clone_size: once; cdr3_aa: ASSFRGQETQY
v_call: TRBV10-3; d_call: -; j_call: TRBJ1-2; clone_size: -; cdr3_aa: AISEIRGEGYGYT
v_call: TRBV12-1; d_call: -; j_call: TRBJ2-7; clone_size: -; cdr3_aa: ASSIGQVYEQY
v_call: TRBV7-3; d_call: -; j_call: TRBJ2-7; clone_size: -; cdr3_aa: ASSLSGALDEQY
v_call: TRBV28; d_call: -; j_call: TRBJ1-1; clone_size: -; cdr3_aa: ASSIGAETEAF
v_call: TRBV5-7; d_call: TRBD1; j_call: TRBJ1-1; clone_size: once; cdr3_aa: ASSQDRELDTEAF
v_call: TRBV5-1; d_call: TRBD1; j_call: TRBJ1-2; clone_size: -; cdr3_aa: ASSLAGTDYGYT
v_call: TRBV7-8; d_call: -; j_call: TRBJ2-2; clone_size: -; cdr3_aa: ASSSKTVPNTGELF
v_call: TRBV5-5; d_call: TRBD2; j_call: TRBJ2-5; clone_size: once; cdr3_aa: ASSLRIAGGPETQY
v_call: TRBV7-3; d_call: TRBD1; j_call: TRBJ2-3; clone_size: few; cdr3_aa: ASSPGWGQSNTQY
v_call: TRBV19; d_call: -; j_call: TRBJ1-1; clone_size: -; cdr3_aa: ASQRRGSGTEAF
v_call: TRBV6-4; d_call: -; j_call: TRBJ2-4; clone_size: -; cdr3_aa: ASSLRVPKNIQY
v_call: TRBV28; d_call: TRBD1; j_call: TRBJ2-7; clone_size: -; cdr3_aa: ASSCAGGLEQY
v_call: TRBV5-1; d_call: TRBD1; j_call: TRBJ1-2; clone_size: -; cdr3_aa: ASSLGPGTGVDGYT
v_call: TRBV7-8; d_call: -; j_call: TRBJ2-7; clone_size: once; cdr3_aa: ASRMTGSYEQY
v_call: TRBV6-5; d_call: -; j_call: TRBJ2-1; clone_size: -; cdr3_aa: ASSYSEGTYNEQF
v_call: TRBV13; d_call: -; j_call: TRBJ2-5; clone_size: once; cdr3_aa: ASGMGGGSFQETQY
v_call: TRBV2; d_call: TRBD1; j_call: TRBJ2-3; clone_size: -; cdr3_aa: ASSRDRAADTQY
v_call: TRBV27; d_call: -; j_call: TRBJ2-6; clone_size: -; cdr3_aa: ASSLFGEGANVLT
v_call: TRBV27; d_call: -; j_call: TRBJ1-1; clone_size: -; cdr3_aa: ASNERRVGTEAF
v_call: TRBV6-1; d_call: -; j_call: TRBJ1-3; clone_size: -; cdr3_aa: ASSERGLAELSGNTIY
v_call: TRBV5-1; d_call: -; j_call: TRBJ2-3; clone_size: -; cdr3_aa: ASSFGQHTDTQY
v_call: TRBV11-2; d_call: TRBD1; j_call: TRBJ2-3; clone_size: once; cdr3_aa: ASSVEDRGGEDTQY
v_call: TRBV28; d_call: -; j_call: TRBJ2-7; clone_size: -; cdr3_aa: ASRSLDSSYEQY
v_call: TRBV19; d_call: TRBD1; j_call: TRBJ1-2; clone_size: few; cdr3_aa: ASSIGTEFYGYT
v_call: TRBV11-3; d_call: -; j_call: TRBJ1-1; clone_size: -; cdr3_aa: ASSLGRNTEAF
v_call: TRBV27; d_call: -; j_call: TRBJ1-2; clone_size: -; cdr3_aa: ASSFGPGEDYGYT
v_call: TRBV7-9; d_call: TRBD1; j_call: TRBJ2-7; clone_size: few; cdr3_aa: ASSRSTGGAYEQY
v_call: TRBV5-1; d_call: -; j_call: TRBJ1-2; clone_size: -; cdr3_aa: ASSEFFGNGYT
v_call: TRBV10-2; d_call: -; j_call: TRBJ2-3; clone_size: once; cdr3_aa: ASAGGVELGDTQY
v_call: TRBV15; d_call: -; j_call: TRBJ2-1; clone_size: -; cdr3_aa: ATSRDEDEQF
v_call: TRBV29-1; d_call: TRBD2; j_call: TRBJ2-2; clone_size: -; cdr3_aa: SVEDPRGRWAGELF
v_call: TRBV28; d_call: -; j_call: TRBJ1-5; clone_size: few; cdr3_aa: ASSLTEAQPQH
v_call: TRBV2; d_call: -; j_call: TRBJ1-3; clone_size: -; cdr3_aa: ASKDGGGAGNTIY
v_call: TRBV15; d_call: TRBD1; j_call: TRBJ1-2; clone_size: -; cdr3_aa: ATSRVGTGPDYGYT
v_call: TRBV4-1; d_call: TRBD1; j_call: TRBJ2-7; clone_size: -; cdr3_aa: ASSQGLGQGSHEQY
v_call: TRBV7-8; d_call: -; j_call: TRBJ1-2; clone_size: -; cdr3_aa: ASSQGRLTRRDVRGYT
v_call: TRBV6-1; d_call: TRBD1; j_call: TRBJ1-2; clone_size: -; cdr3_aa: ASIPPERGQDGYT
v_call: TRBV6-5; d_call: TRBD2; j_call: TRBJ2-7; clone_size: -; cdr3_aa: ASSGTSGDYEQY
v_call: TRBV10-3; d_call: TRBD1; j_call: TRBJ1-2; clone_size: few; cdr3_aa: AIRQGAGNYGYT